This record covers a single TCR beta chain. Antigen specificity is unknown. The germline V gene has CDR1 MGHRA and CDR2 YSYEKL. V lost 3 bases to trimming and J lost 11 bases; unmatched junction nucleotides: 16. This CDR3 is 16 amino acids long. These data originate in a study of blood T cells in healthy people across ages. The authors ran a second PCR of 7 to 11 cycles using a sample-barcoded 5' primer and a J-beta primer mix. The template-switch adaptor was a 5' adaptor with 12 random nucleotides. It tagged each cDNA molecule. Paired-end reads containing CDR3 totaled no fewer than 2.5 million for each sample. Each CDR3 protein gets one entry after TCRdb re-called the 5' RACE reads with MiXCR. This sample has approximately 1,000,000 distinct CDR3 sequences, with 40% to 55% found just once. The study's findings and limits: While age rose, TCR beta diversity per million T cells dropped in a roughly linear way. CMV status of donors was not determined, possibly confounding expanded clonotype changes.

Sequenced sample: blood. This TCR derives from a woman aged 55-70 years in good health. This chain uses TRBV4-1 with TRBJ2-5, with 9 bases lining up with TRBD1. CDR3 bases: TGCGCCAGCAGCCACGAGGGACAGGGTGTTTGGAGTGAGCAGTACTTC. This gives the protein CASSHEGQGVWSEQYF.